This TCR beta chain was captured in a study of shared clonotypes between healthy human individuals. Some clones are missing from TCRdb's copy, which holds only in-frame ones; the method was immunoSEQ multiplex PCR. The sample shows about 2.3 million clones, 85% to 95% of them seen only once. Trimming took off 6 bases at V and 3 bases at J, with 12 bases between the two ends. Germline V lookup: CDR1 MNHNY, CDR2 SVGAGI (reference sequence). This CDR3 is built from 13 residues. The TCR sequence derives from a man aged 18 to 35 in good health. Some clones in this sample may be carry-over from other donors' samples. The sample consisted of naive CD4+ T cells from PBMCs. Noted subset: CD45RA+ positively selected. This rearrangement joins TRBV6-6 to TRBJ2-7; D is uncertain. The DNA for the CDR3 is TGTGCCAGCAGCCCTAGGTCCCTCTACGAGCAGTACTTC. It specifies CASSPRSLYEQYF.